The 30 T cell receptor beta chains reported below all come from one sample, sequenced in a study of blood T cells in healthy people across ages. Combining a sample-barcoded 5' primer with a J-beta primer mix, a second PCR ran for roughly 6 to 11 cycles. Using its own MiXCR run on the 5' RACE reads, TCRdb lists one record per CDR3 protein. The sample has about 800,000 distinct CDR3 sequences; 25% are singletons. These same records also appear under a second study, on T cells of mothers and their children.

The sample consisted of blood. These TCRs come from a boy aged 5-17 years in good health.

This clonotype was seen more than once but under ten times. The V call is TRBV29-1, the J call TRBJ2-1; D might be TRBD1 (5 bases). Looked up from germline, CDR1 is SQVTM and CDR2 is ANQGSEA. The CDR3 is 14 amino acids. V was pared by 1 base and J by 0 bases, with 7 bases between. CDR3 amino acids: CSVEGQNSYNEQFF. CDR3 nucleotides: TGCAGCGTTGAAGGACAGAACTCCTACAATGAGCAGTTCTTC.

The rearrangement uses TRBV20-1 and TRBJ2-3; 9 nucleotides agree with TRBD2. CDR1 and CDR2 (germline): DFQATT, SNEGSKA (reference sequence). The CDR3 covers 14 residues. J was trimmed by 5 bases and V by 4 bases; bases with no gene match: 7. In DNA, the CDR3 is TGCAGTGCTACCCGTGGACTAGCGAGAGATACGCAGTATTTT. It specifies CSATRGLARDTQYF.

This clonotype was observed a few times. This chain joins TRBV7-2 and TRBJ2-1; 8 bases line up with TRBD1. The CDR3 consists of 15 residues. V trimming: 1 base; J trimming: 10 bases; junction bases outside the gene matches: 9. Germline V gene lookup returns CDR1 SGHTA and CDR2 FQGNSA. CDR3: CASSLVDRDRREQFF. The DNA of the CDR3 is TGTGCCAGCAGCTTAGTGGACAGGGATAGGAGGGAGCAGTTCTTC.

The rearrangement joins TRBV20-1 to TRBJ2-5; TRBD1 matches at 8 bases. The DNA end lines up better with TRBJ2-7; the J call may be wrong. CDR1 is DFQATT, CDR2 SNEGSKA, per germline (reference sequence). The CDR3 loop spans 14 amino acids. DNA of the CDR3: TGCAGTGCTATGGACAGGGACGGATCCTACGAGCAGTACTTC. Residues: CSAMDRDGSYEQYF.

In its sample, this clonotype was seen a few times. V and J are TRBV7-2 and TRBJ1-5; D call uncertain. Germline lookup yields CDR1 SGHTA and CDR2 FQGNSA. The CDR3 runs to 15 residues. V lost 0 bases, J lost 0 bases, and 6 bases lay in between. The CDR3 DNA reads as TGTGCCAGCAGCTTAGCCCAGTTTAGCAATCAGCCCCAGCATTTT. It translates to CASSLAQFSNQPQHF.

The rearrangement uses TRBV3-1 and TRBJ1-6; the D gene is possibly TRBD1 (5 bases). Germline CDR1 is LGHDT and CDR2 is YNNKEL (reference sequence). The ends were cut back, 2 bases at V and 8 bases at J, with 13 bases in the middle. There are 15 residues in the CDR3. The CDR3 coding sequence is TGTGCCAGCAGCCAATTGCGGACAAAATATTCACCCCTCCACTTT. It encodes CASSQLRTKYSPLHF.

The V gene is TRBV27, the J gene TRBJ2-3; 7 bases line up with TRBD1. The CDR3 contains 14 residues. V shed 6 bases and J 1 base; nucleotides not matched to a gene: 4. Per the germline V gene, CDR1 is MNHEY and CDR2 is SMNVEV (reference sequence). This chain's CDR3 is CASRPGQRTDTQYF. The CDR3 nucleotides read TGTGCCAGCAGACCGGGACAGCGCACAGATACGCAGTATTTT.

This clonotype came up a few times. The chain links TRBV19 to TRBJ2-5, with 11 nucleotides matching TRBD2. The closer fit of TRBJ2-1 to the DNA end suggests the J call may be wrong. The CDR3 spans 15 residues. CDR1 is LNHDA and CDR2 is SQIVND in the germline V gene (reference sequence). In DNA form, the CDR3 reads TGTGCCAGTACCCACCTTAGCGGGAGGGGGGATGAGCAGTTCTTC. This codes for CASTHLSGRGDEQFF.

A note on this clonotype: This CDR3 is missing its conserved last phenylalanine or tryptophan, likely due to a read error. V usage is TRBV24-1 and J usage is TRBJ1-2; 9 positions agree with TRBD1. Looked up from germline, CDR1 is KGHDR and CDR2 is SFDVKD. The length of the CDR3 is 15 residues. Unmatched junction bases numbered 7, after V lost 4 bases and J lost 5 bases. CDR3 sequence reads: CATSDPGQGRYGYTL. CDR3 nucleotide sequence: TGTGCCACCAGTGACCCCGGACAGGGGAGGTATGGCTACACCCTC.

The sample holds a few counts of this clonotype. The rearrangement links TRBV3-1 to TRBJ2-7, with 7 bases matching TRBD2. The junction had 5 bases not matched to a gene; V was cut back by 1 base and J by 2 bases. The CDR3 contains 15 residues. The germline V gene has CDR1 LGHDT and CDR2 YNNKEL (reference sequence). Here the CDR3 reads CASSQASGGAYEQYF. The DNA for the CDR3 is TGTGCCAGCAGCCAAGCCTCGGGGGGAGCCTACGAGCAGTACTTC.

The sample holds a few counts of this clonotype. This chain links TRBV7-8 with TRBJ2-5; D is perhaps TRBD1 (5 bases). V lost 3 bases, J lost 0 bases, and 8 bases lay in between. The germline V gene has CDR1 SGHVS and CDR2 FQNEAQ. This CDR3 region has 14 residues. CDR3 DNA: TGTGCCAGCAGCTTCTTAGGGGACCAAGAGACCCAGTACTTC. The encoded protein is CASSFLGDQETQYF.

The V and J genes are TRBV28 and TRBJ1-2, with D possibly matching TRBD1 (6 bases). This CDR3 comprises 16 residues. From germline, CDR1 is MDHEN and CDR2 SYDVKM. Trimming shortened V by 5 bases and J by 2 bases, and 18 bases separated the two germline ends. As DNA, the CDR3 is TGTGCCAGCAGTCCCGGGGCGTGGGGGGGCAACTATGGCTACACCTTC. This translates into CASSPGAWGGNYGYTF.

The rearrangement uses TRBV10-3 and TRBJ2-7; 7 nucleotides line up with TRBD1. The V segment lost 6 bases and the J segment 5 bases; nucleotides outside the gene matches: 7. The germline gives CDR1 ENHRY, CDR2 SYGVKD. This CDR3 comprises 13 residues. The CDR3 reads CAIRRQGSNEQYF. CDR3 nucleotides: TGTGCCATCAGGAGACAGGGCAGTAACGAGCAGTACTTC.

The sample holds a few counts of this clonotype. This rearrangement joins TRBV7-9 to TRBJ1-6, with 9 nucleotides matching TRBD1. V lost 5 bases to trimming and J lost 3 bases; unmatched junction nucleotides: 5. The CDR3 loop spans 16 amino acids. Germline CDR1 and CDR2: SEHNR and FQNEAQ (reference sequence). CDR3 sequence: CASSPPTGGYNSPLHF. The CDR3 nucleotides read TGTGCCAGCAGCCCGCCGACAGGGGGCTATAATTCACCCCTCCACTTT.

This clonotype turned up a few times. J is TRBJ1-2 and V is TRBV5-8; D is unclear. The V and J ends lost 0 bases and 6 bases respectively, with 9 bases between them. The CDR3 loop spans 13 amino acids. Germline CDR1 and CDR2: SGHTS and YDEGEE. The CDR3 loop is CASSLGIFDGYTF. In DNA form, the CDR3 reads TGTGCCAGCAGCTTGGGCATTTTTGATGGCTACACCTTC.

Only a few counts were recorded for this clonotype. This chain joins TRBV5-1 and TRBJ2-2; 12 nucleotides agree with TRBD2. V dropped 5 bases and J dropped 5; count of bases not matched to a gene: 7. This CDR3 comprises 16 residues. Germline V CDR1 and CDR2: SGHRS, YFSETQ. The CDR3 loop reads CASSRRLAGETGELFF. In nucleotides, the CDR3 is TGCGCCAGCAGTCGACGACTAGCGGGAGAGACCGGGGAGCTGTTTTTT.

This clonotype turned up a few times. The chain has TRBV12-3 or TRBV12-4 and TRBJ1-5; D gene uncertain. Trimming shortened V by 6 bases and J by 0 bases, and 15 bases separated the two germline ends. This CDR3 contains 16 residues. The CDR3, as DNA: TGTGCCAGCAGGCGGCGGGGAGGTTATAGCAATCAGCCCCAGCATTTT. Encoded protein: CASRRRGGYSNQPQHF.

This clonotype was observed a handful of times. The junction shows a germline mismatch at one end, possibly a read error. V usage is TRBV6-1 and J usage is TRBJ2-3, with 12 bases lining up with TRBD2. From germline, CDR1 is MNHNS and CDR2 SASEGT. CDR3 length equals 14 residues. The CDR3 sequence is CASSKRTSGDPRDF. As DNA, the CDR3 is TGTGCCAGCAGTAAAAGGACTAGCGGGGATCCTCGGGATTTT.

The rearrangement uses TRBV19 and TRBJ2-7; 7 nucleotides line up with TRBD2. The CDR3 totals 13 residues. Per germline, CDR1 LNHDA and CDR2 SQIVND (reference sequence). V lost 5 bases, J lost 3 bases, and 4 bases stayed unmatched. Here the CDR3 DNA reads TGTGCCAGTAGTTTCGGGGGGATCTACGAGCAGTACTTC. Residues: CASSFGGIYEQYF.

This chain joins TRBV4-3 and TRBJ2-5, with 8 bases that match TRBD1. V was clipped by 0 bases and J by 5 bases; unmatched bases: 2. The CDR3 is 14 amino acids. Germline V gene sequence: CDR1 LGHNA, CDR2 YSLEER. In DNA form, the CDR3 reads TGCGCCAGCAGCCAAGATTACAGGGGGGAGACCCAGTACTTC. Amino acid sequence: CASSQDYRGETQYF.

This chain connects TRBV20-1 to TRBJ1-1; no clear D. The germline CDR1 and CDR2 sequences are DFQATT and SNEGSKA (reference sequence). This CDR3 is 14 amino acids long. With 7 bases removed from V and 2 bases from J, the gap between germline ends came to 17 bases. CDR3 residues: CSVHSGRLNTEAFF. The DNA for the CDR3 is TGCAGTGTCCACTCCGGACGGCTAAACACTGAAGCTTTCTTT.

Here the CDR3 reads CASSPPVGQGDYNEQFF. DNA of the CDR3: TGTGCCAGCTCACCACCCGTAGGGCAGGGGGACTACAATGAGCAGTTCTTC. This sequence joins TRBV18 and TRBJ2-1; 7 nucleotides align to TRBD1. The CDR3 sequence is 17 residues long. Germline values: CDR1 KGHSH, CDR2 LQKENI. Trimming cost V 0 bases and J 3 bases; bases outside gene matches: 8.

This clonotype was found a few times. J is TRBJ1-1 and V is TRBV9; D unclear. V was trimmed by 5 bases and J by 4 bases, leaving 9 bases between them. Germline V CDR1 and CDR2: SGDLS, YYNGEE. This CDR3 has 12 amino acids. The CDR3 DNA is TGTGCCAGCAGGGGTTTGGGCACTGAAGCTTTCTTT. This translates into CASRGLGTEAFF. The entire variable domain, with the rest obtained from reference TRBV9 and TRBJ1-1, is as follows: DSGVTQTPKHLITATGQRVTLRCSPRSGDLSVYWYQQSLDQGLQFLIQYYNGEERAKGNILERFSAQQFPDLHSELNLSSLELGDSALYFCASRGLGTEAFFGQGTRLTVV.

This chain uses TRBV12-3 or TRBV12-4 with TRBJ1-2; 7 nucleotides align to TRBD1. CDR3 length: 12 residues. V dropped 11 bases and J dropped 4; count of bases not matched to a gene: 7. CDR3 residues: CAGNRGPYGYTF. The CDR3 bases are TGTGCCGGCAACAGGGGTCCCTATGGCTACACCTTC.

Written as DNA, the CDR3 is TGCAGCGGCCACCATCCGGGGACCTACAATGAGCAGTTCTTC. This sequence encodes CSGHHPGTYNEQFF. The chain combines TRBV29-1 with TRBJ2-1, with D perhaps matching TRBD2 (5 bases). Trimming took off 7 bases at V and 2 bases at J, with 15 bases between the two ends. The CDR3 has 14 amino acids. The germline CDR1 and CDR2 sequences are SQVTM and ANQGSEA.

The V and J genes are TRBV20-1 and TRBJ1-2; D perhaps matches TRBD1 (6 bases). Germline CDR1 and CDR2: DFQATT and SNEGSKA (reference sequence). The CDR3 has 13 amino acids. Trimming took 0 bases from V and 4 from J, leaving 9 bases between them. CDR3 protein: CSAREGAGYGYTF. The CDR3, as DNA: TGCAGTGCTAGAGAGGGGGCCGGCTATGGCTACACCTTC.

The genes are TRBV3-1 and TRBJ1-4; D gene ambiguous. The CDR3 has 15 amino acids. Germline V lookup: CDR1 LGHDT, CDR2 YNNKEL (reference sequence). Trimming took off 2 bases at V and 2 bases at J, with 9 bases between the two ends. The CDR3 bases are TGTGCCAGCAGCCAACCCGGGCCTACTAATGAAAAACTGTTTTTT. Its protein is CASSQPGPTNEKLFF. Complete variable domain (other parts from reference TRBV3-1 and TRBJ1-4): DTAVSQTPKYLVTQMGNDKSIKCEQNLGHDTMYWYKQDSKKFLKIMFSYNNKELIINETVPNRFSPKSPDKAHLNLHINSLELGDSAVYFCASSQPGPTNEKLFFGSGTQLSVL.

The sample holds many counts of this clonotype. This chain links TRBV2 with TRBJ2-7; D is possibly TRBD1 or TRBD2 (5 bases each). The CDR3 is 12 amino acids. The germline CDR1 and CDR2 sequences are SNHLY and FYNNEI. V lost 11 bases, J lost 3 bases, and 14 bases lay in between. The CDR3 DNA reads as TGTGCCGGACGGGGCGACAACTACGAGCAGTACTTC. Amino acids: CAGRGDNYEQYF. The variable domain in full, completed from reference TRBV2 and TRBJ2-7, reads EPEVTQTPSHQVTQMGQEVILRCVPISNHLYFYWYRQILGQKVEFLVSFYNNEISEKSEIFDDQFSVERPDGSNFTLKIRSTKLEDSAMYFCAGRGDNYEQYFGPGTRLTVT.

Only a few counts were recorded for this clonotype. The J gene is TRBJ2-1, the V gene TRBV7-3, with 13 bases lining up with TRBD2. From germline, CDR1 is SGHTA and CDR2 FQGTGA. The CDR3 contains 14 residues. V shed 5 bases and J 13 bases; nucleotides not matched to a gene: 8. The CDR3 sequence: CASSPGGLAGLQFF. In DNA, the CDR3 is TGTGCCAGCAGCCCAGGGGGACTAGCGGGATTACAGTTCTTC.

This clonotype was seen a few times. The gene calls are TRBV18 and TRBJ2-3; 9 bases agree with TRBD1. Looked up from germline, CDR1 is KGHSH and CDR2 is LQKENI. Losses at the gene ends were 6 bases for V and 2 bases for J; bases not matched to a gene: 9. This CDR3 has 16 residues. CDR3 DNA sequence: TGTGCCAGCTCCTTGAACCGGGACAGGGCCACAGATACGCAGTATTTT. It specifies CASSLNRDRATDTQYF.